This is a list of T cell receptor beta chains from one sample in a study of regulatory T cells in long-lasting Graves disease. Via MiXCR, TCRdb re-called the multiplex PCR reads, giving one row per CDR3 protein. The sample lists about 460,000 distinct CDR3 sequences; around 15% were seen once. This sample also appeared in a second study, on T cells in Graves' hyperthyroidism and ophthalmopathy.

The sequences come from peripheral blood mononuclear cells (PBMCs), collected at new diagnosis, from a patient treated with antithyroid drugs. These receptors came from a woman between 45 and 60 years old with Graves disease. CDR3s include the opening cysteine and the closing phenylalanine or tryptophan. Expanded clones get a size class; other rows say once, few or many, or leave the size out.

v_call	j_call	clone_size	cdr3_aa
TRBV5-6	TRBJ2-3	-	CASSSSDYTQYF
TRBV3-1	TRBJ2-7	-	CASSQGTSVRDEQYF
TRBV11-2	TRBJ1-5	-	CASSLNVGGNQPQHF
TRBV18	TRBJ2-7	few	CASSLRDGSSYEQYF
TRBV12-3/TRBV12-4	TRBJ2-3	few	CASSSQGVRTDTQYF
TRBV28	TRBJ2-1	many	CASSLGFEQFF
TRBV11-1	TRBJ2-5	many	CASSQAGGAETQYF
TRBV27	TRBJ2-2	many	CASSVTSGSWGGTGELFF
TRBV29-1	TRBJ2-2	-	CSVVAPTGELFF
TRBV14	TRBJ2-1	few	CASSQESPLAESYNEQFF
TRBV10-3	TRBJ2-4	-	CAISDGQGRDIQYF
TRBV6-1	TRBJ1-5	-	CASSDFRAPNQPQHF
TRBV5-6	TRBJ1-5	few	CASSLGRNSQPQHF
TRBV20-1	TRBJ2-7	few	CSARDPSGSSYEQYF
TRBV28	TRBJ2-6	few	CASSYAAISGANVLTF
TRBV18	TRBJ2-1	many	CASSLRLAGGVGEQFF
TRBV27	TRBJ1-2	many	CASMVSGTGESYGYTF
TRBV2	TRBJ2-7	few	CASRDRDIFLGLAAYEQYF
TRBV20-1	TRBJ2-1	-	CSANGLAGATYNEQFF
TRBV10-3	TRBJ2-1	many	CAISEGLAGNNEQFF
TRBV12-3/TRBV12-4	TRBJ2-2	-	CASSFSGNGELFF
TRBV10-2	TRBJ1-4	many	CASSGGTGGFSEKLFF
TRBV3-1	TRBJ2-1	many	CASRGTSGSSDEQFF
TRBV29-1	TRBJ2-1	many	CSVESPDRGSYNEQFF
TRBV7-9	TRBJ2-5	-	CASSPLDGSGTQYF
TRBV14	TRBJ2-2	-	CASSPHLLEAAGTGELFF
TRBV30	TRBJ1-6	-	CAWSGQRNSPLHF
TRBV3-1	TRBJ1-1	many	CASRQSADMNTEAFF
TRBV7-2	TRBJ1-5	few	CASSLLGAHQPQHF
TRBV27	TRBJ2-7	-	CASSSQDTYHYEQYF
TRBV25-1	TRBJ1-5	-	CASSIRDQPQHF
TRBV20-1	TRBJ1-6	-	CSARDTLQGLVSPLHF
TRBV28	TRBJ1-3	-	CASSFDRLSGNTIYF
TRBV19	TRBJ2-1	-	CASSIPPGSSYNEQFF
TRBV18	TRBJ2-1	many	CASSSGLAGDNEQFF
TRBV20-1	TRBJ2-2	few	CSARATGSTGELFF
TRBV29-1	TRBJ1-1	once	CSVVRGPTEAFF
TRBV9	TRBJ2-1	-	CASSVGILLAGVVSYNEQFF
TRBV5-4	TRBJ2-7	-	CASSVPGSQSSYEQCF
TRBV5-1	TRBJ2-3	few	CASSGTTSGRSTDTQYF
TRBV7-2	TRBJ2-1	many	CASSFTPAYNEQFF
TRBV20-1	TRBJ2-5	few	CSAPGQGETQYF
TRBV5-4	TRBJ2-3	few	CASGVGGPWDTQYF
TRBV7-9	TRBJ2-1	-	CASSFINNEQFF
TRBV20-1	TRBJ1-1	-	CSATQPSRVGTEAFF
TRBV28	TRBJ2-3	many	CASSFPSSGRTLDTQYF
TRBV28	TRBJ1-6	few	CASSGRTYSSYNSPLHF
TRBV7-2	TRBJ1-4	few	CASSDRRSNEKLFF
TRBV5-1	TRBJ2-7	few	CASSLGASGSRYEQYF
TRBV19	TRBJ2-5	-	CASSIRHTSETQYF
TRBV29-1	TRBJ2-3	few	CSVAGTSENTDTQYF
TRBV10-3	TRBJ2-1	many	CAISLEGWEQFF
TRBV2	TRBJ1-1	many	CASSDLGSMNTEAFF